This TCR beta chain came from a study of beta chain features in type 1 diabetes. Germline V gives CDR1 MDHEN, CDR2 SYDVKM. The CDR3 extends over 15 amino acids. V gave up 8 bases and J gave up 6 bases; unmatched junction bases: 11. Sequenced material consisted of expressed TCRB transcripts (all of the isolated RNA was reverse transcribed). This table comes from immunoSEQ multiplex PCR, and its TCRdb copy is limited to in-frame clones, with some not included. This table holds 200,000 to 300,000 clones, 9.5% to 13% found once. Notes on the study in general: There was a moderate but significant shortening of TCRB CDR3s in all four CD4+ subsets of Type 1 diabetes patients.

In its sample, this clone was seen a few times. Its antigen is not known. The sample taken for sequencing was naive CD4+ T cells from blood. This clonotype was sampled from a man aged 30-40 years with type 1 diabetes. V is TRBV28 and J is TRBJ2-3; 10 bases agree with TRBD1. The CDR3, as DNA: TGTGCCAGCTTCGGGACAGGGGCATCCTTGGATACGCAGTATTTT. This encodes CASFGTGASLDTQYF.